Listed here are 30 T cell receptor beta chains from one sample, sequenced in a study of cytomegalovirus exposure and HLA in healthy donors. PCR employed 60 Vbeta and 13 Jbeta primers. Sequencing was performed with immunoSEQ multiplex PCR; in TCRdb, only in-frame clones are kept and a portion is missing. Here the sample spans roughly 180,000 clones, 77% being singletons. The sample was PBMCs. These receptors all stem from a woman aged 25 to 39 in good health and CMV-seropositive.

The CDR3 sequence is CASSPTLGRDYEQYF. CDR3 sequence (DNA): TGCGCCAGCAGCCCCACCCTGGGCAGGGACTACGAGCAGTACTTC. The chain uses TRBV4-1 and TRBJ2-7, with a possible D match to TRBD1 (5 bases). Looked up from germline, CDR1 is MGHRA and CDR2 is YSYEKL. Trimming pared 4 bases from V and 3 bases from J, leaving 16 bases between. This CDR3 spans 15 amino acids.

The chain combines TRBV30 with TRBJ2-5, with 9 bases identical to TRBD1. V lost 0 bases, J lost 2 bases, and 4 bases stayed unmatched. Germline V gene lookup returns CDR1 GTSNPN and CDR2 SVGIG (reference sequence). CDR3 length equals 15 residues. In DNA form, the CDR3 reads TGTGCCTGGAGTGTAGGACAGGGGAGACAAGAGACCCAGTACTTC. Residues: CAWSVGQGRQETQYF.

This sequence joins TRBV7-9 and TRBJ2-1, with D perhaps matching TRBD1 (7 bases). Trimming removed 9 bases at V and 2 bases at J, with 14 bases between. The CDR3 runs to 14 residues. CDR1 SEHNR and CDR2 FQNEAQ come from the germline V gene (reference sequence). The CDR3 here is CARKGASAYNEQFF. The CDR3 DNA follows: TGTGCCAGGAAGGGGGCTAGCGCCTACAATGAGCAGTTCTTC.

The V call is TRBV11-3, the J call TRBJ2-2, with 12 bases fitting TRBD2. The CDR3 contains 15 residues. In germline, CDR1 is SGHNT, CDR2 YENEEA. V shed 4 bases and J 4 bases; nucleotides not matched to a gene: 1. The CDR3 coding sequence is TGTGCCAGCAGCTCACTAGCGGGGGGCACCGGGGAGCTGTTTTTT. Its translation: CASSSLAGGTGELFF.

The V call is TRBV7-2, the J call TRBJ2-7, with a tentative D call TRBD2 (7 bases). CDR3 size: 16 residues. Trimming took 4 bases from V and 3 from J, leaving 19 bases between them. Germline CDR1 reads SGHTA; CDR2 reads FQGNSA. CDR3 sequence: CASSYRGGVPLYEQYF. DNA for the CDR3: TGTGCCAGCAGCTACCGAGGGGGGGTCCCACTCTACGAGCAGTACTTC.

This sequence joins TRBV11-2 and TRBJ1-4; D is unclear. The CDR3 covers 15 residues. V shed 4 bases and J shed 8 bases, with 17 bases lying between them. Germline CDR1 SGHAT, CDR2 FQNNGV. This CDR3 is CASSSGWEWNEKLFF. DNA for the CDR3: TGTGCCAGCAGCTCCGGGTGGGAGTGGAACGAAAAACTGTTTTTT.

The chain carries TRBV2 and TRBJ1-2; 8 bases fit TRBD1. J gave up 2 bases and V 2 bases, and 1 base lay outside the gene matches. Germline V gene lookup returns CDR1 SNHLY and CDR2 FYNNEI. The CDR3 consists of 14 residues. The CDR3 coding sequence is TGTGCCAGCAGTGAATGGACAGGGAACTATGGCTACACCTTC. As protein: CASSEWTGNYGYTF. The whole variable domain, filled in from reference TRBV2 and TRBJ1-2, reads EPEVTQTPSHQVTQMGQEVILRCVPISNHLYFYWYRQILGQKVEFLVSFYNNEISEKSEIFDDQFSVERPDGSNFTLKIRSTKLEDSAMYFCASSEWTGNYGYTFGSGTRLTVV.

This clone was seen once. J is TRBJ1-2 and V is TRBV6-5; unclear D gene. This CDR3 has 12 residues. The germline V and J ends were trimmed by 6 bases and 1 base, with 6 bases remaining between them. Germline values: CDR1 MNHEY, CDR2 SVGAGI. The CDR3 nucleotides read TGTGCCAGCAGCCTAAATAACTATGGCTACACCTTC. This gives the protein CASSLNNYGYTF.

The chain combines TRBV11-3 with TRBJ2-7, with 7 bases matching TRBD2. The CDR3 extends over 17 amino acids. Germline-derived CDR1 and CDR2 are SGHNT and YENEEA. After removal of 1 base from V and 3 bases from J, the junction contained 12 bases not matched to a gene. Here the CDR3 reads CASSLAVVGGSDYEQYF. The CDR3 DNA sequence: TGTGCCAGCAGCTTAGCCGTCGTGGGAGGGTCCGACTACGAGCAGTACTTC.

The chain recombines TRBV5-8 with TRBJ2-1; 7 positions match TRBD2. This CDR3 contains 15 residues. Germline CDR1 and CDR2: SGHTS and YDEGEE. V shed 3 bases, J shed 3 bases, and the junction held 6 bases outside the gene matches. The CDR3 DNA reads TGTGCCAGCAGCTCTCGTGCTAGCGGCTACAATGAGCAGTTCTTC. Translated, it gives CASSSRASGYNEQFF.

This rearrangement joins TRBV2 to TRBJ2-7; D is uncertain. V gave up 6 bases and J gave up 3 bases, with 12 bases separating them. The germline V gene encodes CDR1 SNHLY and CDR2 FYNNEI. The CDR3 has 13 residues. The CDR3 protein is CASSSSPLYEQYF. The DNA for the CDR3 is TGTGCCAGCAGCTCCTCCCCCCTCTACGAGCAGTACTTC.

The chain has TRBV14 and TRBJ2-7, with 8 nucleotides matching TRBD1. The germline gives CDR1 SGHDN, CDR2 FVKESK. V was pared by 6 bases and J by 3 bases, with 10 bases of the junction left unmatched. The CDR3 runs to 15 residues. CDR3 bases: TGTGCCAGCAGTTATGGACAGGGAAGGTTCTACGAGCAGTACTTC. Translation: CASSYGQGRFYEQYF.

The V gene is TRBV10-3, the J gene TRBJ2-7; TRBD1 might be the D (5 bases). With 6 bases removed from V and 3 bases from J, the gap between germline ends came to 6 bases. Germline-derived CDR1 and CDR2 are ENHRY and SYGVKD. This CDR3 has 11 residues. CDR3 protein: CAISDSYEQYF. CDR3 DNA: TGTGCCATCAGCGACAGCTACGAGCAGTACTTC.

This chain links TRBV25-1 with TRBJ2-5, with 16 bases that match TRBD2. The end of the DNA fits TRBJ2-7 better, so the J call may be wrong. CDR3 size: 16 residues. Germline CDR1 and CDR2: MGHDK and SYGVNS. The CDR3 protein is CASRGLAGGLSYEQYF. In nucleotides, the CDR3 is TGTGCCAGCAGGGGACTAGCGGGAGGGTTATCCTACGAGCAGTACTTC.

This chain uses TRBV6-5 with TRBJ2-5, with D perhaps assigned TRBD1 or TRBD2 (5 bases each). The DNA end is more similar to TRBJ2-7, so the J call may be wrong. Germline V CDR1 and CDR2: MNHEY, SVGAGI. The CDR3 contains 13 residues. Written as DNA, the CDR3 is TGTGCCAGCAGCCCCCTGGGGGCCTACGAGCAGTACTTC. Protein sequence: CASSPLGAYEQYF.

V usage is TRBV7-2 and J usage is TRBJ2-7; D not resolved. V lost 3 bases and J 1 base, leaving 7 bases between the germline ends. Germline V lookup: CDR1 SGHTA, CDR2 FQGNSA. The CDR3 spans 13 residues. The CDR3 DNA follows: TGTGCCAGCAGCTTGACTCCTTCCTACGAGCAGTACTTC. Translating it yields CASSLTPSYEQYF.

CDR3 sequence: CASSQDNANYGYTF. The CDR3 DNA is TGTGCCAGCAGCCAGGACAATGCTAACTATGGCTACACCTTC. The chain links TRBV6-6 to TRBJ1-2; D is possibly TRBD1 (5 bases). The germline V gene has CDR1 MNHNY and CDR2 SVGAGI (reference sequence). The CDR3 length is 14 residues. With 6 bases removed from V and 0 bases from J, the gap between germline ends came to 11 bases.

The V and J genes are TRBV9 and TRBJ1-1; TRBD1 matches at 7 bases. V gave up 1 base and J gave up 1 base; unmatched junction bases: 1. CDR3 length: 14 amino acids. The V gene's germline CDR1 is SGDLS and CDR2 YYNGEE. The CDR3 loop is CASSVSGGNTEAFF. The CDR3, as DNA: TGTGCCAGCAGCGTATCAGGGGGGAACACTGAAGCTTTCTTT.

The rearrangement joins TRBV27 to TRBJ2-3; D might be TRBD2 (6 bases). This CDR3 region has 15 residues. Trimming stripped 8 bases from V and 6 bases from J, with 21 bases between. CDR1 is MNHEY and CDR2 is SMNVEV in the germline V gene (reference sequence). The CDR3 DNA reads TGTGCCAGCCGCACCGACTTGAGCGGAGGGGATACGCAGTATTTT. Residues: CASRTDLSGGDTQYF.

The rearrangement joins TRBV19 to TRBJ2-1; 7 bases agree with TRBD1. The V gene's germline CDR1 is LNHDA and CDR2 SQIVND (reference sequence). The CDR3 spans 13 residues. V lost 5 bases and J lost 8; bases outside the gene matches: 6. This CDR3 reads CASSPGQVDEQFF. Written as DNA, the CDR3 is TGTGCCAGTAGTCCAGGACAGGTGGATGAGCAGTTCTTC. The full variable domain, with the rest looked up from reference TRBV19 and TRBJ2-1, is DGGITQSPKYLFRKEGQNVTLSCEQNLNHDAMYWYRQDPGQGLRLIYYSQIVNDFQKGDIAEGYSVSREKKESFPLTVTSAQKNPTAFYLCASSPGQVDEQFFGPGTRLTVL.

The chain carries TRBV2 and TRBJ1-5; D call uncertain. The CDR3 is 11 amino acids. In germline, CDR1 is SNHLY, CDR2 FYNNEI. V shed 3 bases and J shed 5 bases, with 2 bases lying between them. This CDR3 reads CASSDDQPQHF. DNA of the CDR3: TGTGCCAGCAGTGACGATCAGCCCCAGCATTTT.

The rearrangement joins TRBV5-1 to TRBJ2-7; D is unresolved. The CDR3 has 15 residues. V was trimmed by 7 bases and J by 6 bases, leaving 23 bases between them. Germline V gene lookup returns CDR1 SGHRS and CDR2 YFSETQ. CDR3 sequence (DNA): TGCGCCAGCTCGGTTGCGGATACCTTGGGTTCCGAGCAGTACTTC. The encoded protein is CASSVADTLGSEQYF.

The gene calls are TRBV4-2 and TRBJ2-7, with 14 nucleotides matching TRBD2. Germline loops: CDR1 LGHNA, CDR2 YNFKEQ. J lost 0 bases, V lost 0 bases, and 1 base had no gene match. CDR3 length: 17 residues. The CDR3, as DNA: TGTGCCAGCAGCCAAGAGGGGACTAGCGGGAGCTCCTACGAGCAGTACTTC. It specifies CASSQEGTSGSSYEQYF.

The V and J genes are TRBV5-1 and TRBJ2-1; 9 bases agree with TRBD2. Germline V gene data show CDR1 as SGHRS and CDR2 as YFSETQ. CDR3 size: 15 residues. The V gene end was trimmed by 4 bases and the J gene end by 5 bases; junction bases not matched to a gene: 7. The CDR3 sequence is CASSRRLAADNEQFF. CDR3 DNA: TGCGCCAGCAGCCGGAGACTAGCGGCGGACAATGAGCAGTTCTTC.

The V and J genes are TRBV2 and TRBJ2-1, with 8 bases aligning to TRBD1. This CDR3 contains 13 residues. V shed 6 bases and J 2 bases; nucleotides not matched to a gene: 0. Germline loops: CDR1 SNHLY, CDR2 FYNNEI. CDR3 sequence: CASRDRAYNEQFF. CDR3 DNA: TGTGCCAGCAGGGACAGGGCCTACAATGAGCAGTTCTTC. Using reference TRBV2 and TRBJ2-1 for the parts outside the CDR3, the full variable domain is EPEVTQTPSHQVTQMGQEVILRCVPISNHLYFYWYRQILGQKVEFLVSFYNNEISEKSEIFDDQFSVERPDGSNFTLKIRSTKLEDSAMYFCASRDRAYNEQFFGPGTRLTVL.

On this clone: Additional DNA sequences in this sample encode the identical CDR3. This chain uses TRBV27 with TRBJ1-1; 8 nucleotides line up with TRBD1. V lost 5 bases, J lost 1 base, and 3 bases stayed unmatched. Per germline, CDR1 MNHEY and CDR2 SMNVEV (reference sequence). The CDR3 covers 14 residues. The CDR3 DNA reads TGTGCCAGCAGTCCAGGGACAGGGAACACTGAAGCTTTCTTT. It translates to CASSPGTGNTEAFF.

CDR3 bases: TGTGCCAGCACCCCCCTCTTGGGATCCCCCCGACGACTAGCGGGAGGACAGGATCAAGAGACCCAGTACTTC. This gives the protein CASTPLLGSPRRLAGGQDQETQYF. The chain has TRBV21-1 and TRBJ2-5; the listed D gene, TRBD2, was not tested against the DNA. TRBV21-1 is a recognized pseudogene. This CDR3 spans 24 amino acids.

The V call is TRBV4-1, the J call TRBJ2-5; a possible D gene is TRBD2 (5 bases). The DNA end is more similar to TRBJ2-7, so the J call may be wrong. Germline-derived CDR1 and CDR2 are MGHRA and YSYEKL. This CDR3 has 13 residues. CDR3 region: CASSLRGSYEQYF. CDR3 nucleotides: TGCGCCAGCAGCCTTCGGGGTTCCTACGAGCAGTACTTC.

This clone was counted a single time. The J gene is TRBJ2-3, the V gene TRBV9; 9 bases match TRBD1. The V gene end was trimmed by 4 bases and the J gene end by 1 base; junction bases not matched to a gene: 16. The CDR3 consists of 19 residues. Per the germline V gene, CDR1 is SGDLS and CDR2 is YYNGEE. In nucleotides, the CDR3 is TGTGCCAGCAGCCAGACTCAACAGGGGGCCCTCCCCGGCACAGATACGCAGTATTTT. Translating gives CASSQTQQGALPGTDTQYF.

This clone occurred a few times. V gene TRBV6-6 combines with J gene TRBJ2-1; perhaps TRBD2 as D (6 bases). Germline V gene data show CDR1 as MNHNY and CDR2 as SVGAGI (reference sequence). V lost 6 bases and J 5 bases, leaving 11 bases between the germline ends. The CDR3 is 13 amino acids. This CDR3 reads CASSAGRNNEQFF. CDR3 DNA sequence: TGTGCCAGCAGCGCGGGAAGGAACAATGAGCAGTTCTTC.